The text below deals with one T cell receptor (beta chain). The antigen is undetermined. Clones were read by immunoSEQ multiplex PCR, and TCRdb kept only the in-frame ones, dropping some. The data contain about 20,000 clones, around 96% of them seen just once; the ten biggest clones take up about 0.62%. The CDR3 is made up of 12 amino acids. Germline V lookup: CDR1 SQVTM, CDR2 ANQGSEA. V lost 0 bases, J lost 11 bases, and 13 bases lay in between. This record comes from a study of monozygotic twins with cystic fibrosis. Study-level points and caveats: Shared CDR3 numbers were not associated with age, concordance or severity. V usage most resembled the co-twin in 13 of 16 pairs. Clonality was generally low (median approximately 0.0095), higher in the most severe patients.

The sequence derives from a girl aged 2 to 10 with cystic fibrosis. Sequencing input: blood. The genes are TRBV29-1 and TRBJ1-1, with no clear D. CDR3 sequence (DNA): TGCAGCGTTGAAGATGCCGCCGCGGCGGCTTTCTTT. Translated, it gives CSVEDAAAAAFF. The full variable domain, rest sourced from reference TRBV29-1 and TRBJ1-1, is SAVISQKPSRDICQRGTSLTIQCQVDSQVTMMFWYRQQPGQSLTLIATANQGSEATYESGFVIDKFPISRPNLTFSTLTVSNMSPEDSSIYLCSVEDAAAAAFFGQGTRLTVV.